Presented here are 21 T cell receptor beta chains from one specimen sequenced in a study of blood T cell repertoires in COVID-19. TCRdb's copy holds only in-frame clones and misses some; the assay was immunoSEQ multiplex PCR. The data show 150,000 or so clones, approximately 88% seen once. Sequencing used PBMCs or T cells enriched from blood (not recorded which). These receptors originate from a man aged 70-80 years who had been exposed to COVID-19.

The rearrangement links TRBV7-9 to TRBJ2-7, with a possible D match to TRBD2 (7 bases). The CDR3 contains 15 residues. Germline V gives CDR1 SEHNR, CDR2 FQNEAQ (reference sequence). V was trimmed by 1 base and J by 0 bases, leaving 10 bases between them. CDR3 sequence reads: CASSLVAGASYEQYF. CDR3 coding DNA: TGTGCCAGCAGCTTAGTGGCGGGGGCCTCCTACGAGCAGTACTTC.

The CDR3 coding sequence is TGTGCCAGCAGCTTCGAGGTACGAAACTTCGGGAAGGCAGGGAGGACTGAAGCTTTCTTT. As protein: CASSFEVRNFGKAGRTEAFF. The chain couples TRBV7-8 to TRBJ1-1; perhaps TRBD1 as D (5 bases). This CDR3 has 20 residues. V gave up 3 bases and J gave up 5 bases, with 31 bases separating them. Germline V gives CDR1 SGHVS, CDR2 FQNEAQ.

The chain uses TRBV9 and TRBJ1-2; 7 nucleotides line up with TRBD1. There are 14 residues in the CDR3. Unmatched junction bases numbered 3, after V lost 1 base and J lost 3 bases. Germline V CDR1 and CDR2: SGDLS, YYNGEE. This CDR3 reads CASSVTGTDYGYTF. CDR3 nucleotide sequence: TGTGCCAGCAGCGTAACCGGGACAGACTATGGCTACACCTTC.

The gene calls are TRBV10-2 and TRBJ1-3; TRBD1 matches at 7 bases. V shed 2 bases, J shed 4 bases, and the junction held 2 bases outside the gene matches. CDR3 length: 14 residues. From germline, CDR1 is WSHSY and CDR2 SAAADI. The CDR3 DNA follows: TGCGCCAGCAGTGAGCAGGGGGAGGGAAACACCATATATTTT. Protein sequence: CASSEQGEGNTIYF.

This chain connects TRBV3-1 (or the pseudogene TRBV3-2) to TRBJ1-3; no clear D. Germline lookup yields CDR1 LGHDT and CDR2 YNNKEL (reference sequence). CDR3 length: 14 residues. V shed 1 base and J shed 4 bases, with 8 bases lying between them. The CDR3 nucleotides read TGTGCCAGCAGCCAAGGCGGAAACGGAAACACCATATATTTT. Translated, it gives CASSQGGNGNTIYF.

V is TRBV6-5 and J is TRBJ1-5, with a weak D call TRBD1 (5 bases). Trimming shortened V by 6 bases and J by 0 bases, and 9 bases separated the two germline ends. This CDR3 comprises 14 residues. Germline V gives CDR1 MNHEY, CDR2 SVGAGI. CDR3 in amino acids: CASRDDSSNQPQHF. The CDR3 DNA reads as TGTGCCAGCAGAGACGACAGTAGCAATCAGCCCCAGCATTTT.

The V gene is TRBV28, the J gene TRBJ2-3; 12 bases fit TRBD2. The CDR3 contains 16 residues. The junction had 6 bases not matched to a gene; V was cut back by 5 bases and J by 3 bases. Looked up from germline, CDR1 is MDHEN and CDR2 is SYDVKM. CDR3 protein: CASSTTGTSGTDTQYF. The CDR3 DNA reads TGTGCCAGCAGTACGACCGGGACTAGCGGGACAGATACGCAGTATTTT.

The chain is built from TRBV10-3 and TRBJ2-5; D gene ambiguous. The CDR3 is made up of 14 amino acids. V lost 10 bases to trimming and J lost 5 bases, with 20 bases between them. Per germline, CDR1 ENHRY and CDR2 SYGVKD. The CDR3 nucleotides are TGTGCCACCCTCGGAGTTGTAACTTCTGAGACCCAGTACTTC. Its protein product is CATLGVVTSETQYF.

The chain links TRBV28 to TRBJ2-7; 7 bases are a match to TRBD1. The CDR3 contains 14 residues. Germline lookup yields CDR1 MDHEN and CDR2 SYDVKM. V lost 1 base, J lost 5 bases, and 5 bases stayed unmatched. CDR3: CASSLSRGRNEQYF. The DNA for the CDR3 is TGTGCCAGCAGTTTATCGAGGGGGCGGAACGAGCAGTACTTC.

J is TRBJ2-2 and V is TRBV13, with 7 bases aligning to TRBD2. Per the germline V gene, CDR1 is PRHDT and CDR2 is FYEKMQ (reference sequence). The J segment lost 6 bases and the V segment lost 4 bases, leaving 17 bases of the junction unmatched. The CDR3 totals 18 residues. The CDR3 loop reads CASSSPLSRTSGAGELFF. In DNA, the CDR3 is TGTGCCAGCAGCTCCCCACTCTCGAGGACTAGTGGCGCCGGGGAGCTGTTTTTT.

This clone appeared once. The chain joins TRBV27 to TRBJ2-7; 7 bases fit TRBD1. The germline gives CDR1 MNHEY, CDR2 SMNVEV (reference sequence). Trimming cost V 5 bases and J 3 bases; bases outside gene matches: 4. The CDR3 has 13 residues. CDR3 DNA: TGTGCCAGCAGTCTCCGACAGGGCTACGAGCAGTACTTC. Protein: CASSLRQGYEQYF.

V and J are TRBV10-1 and TRBJ2-7; D might be TRBD1 (5 bases). Germline-derived CDR1 and CDR2 are WNHNN and SYGVQD (reference sequence). The V end lost 0 bases, the J end lost 5 bases, and 8 bases lay between the germline ends. The CDR3 totals 13 residues. DNA of the CDR3: TGCGCCAGCAGTGAGTCCGGACAACACGAGCAGTACTTC. Protein product: CASSESGQHEQYF.

The genes are TRBV12-3 or TRBV12-4 and TRBJ1-1, with D maybe TRBD1 (6 bases). The CDR3 spans 13 residues. V was trimmed by 3 bases and J by 11 bases, leaving 16 bases between them. The CDR3 is CASSLVNRDGAFF. The CDR3, as DNA: TGTGCCAGCAGTTTGGTGAACAGGGATGGTGCTTTCTTT.

V is TRBV9 and J is TRBJ2-7, with D possibly matching TRBD2 (6 bases). V was pared by 4 bases and J by 3 bases, with 17 bases between. Germline assignment: CDR1 SGDLS and CDR2 YYNGEE. This CDR3 has 15 amino acids. The CDR3, as DNA: TGTGCCAGCAGCTTCCGCGGGGACGGTAACTACGAGCAGTACTTC. This encodes CASSFRGDGNYEQYF.

The count of this clone is one. The genes are TRBV5-1 and TRBJ1-3, with 7 bases that match TRBD1. The germline V gene has CDR1 SGHRS and CDR2 YFSETQ. V lost 4 bases to trimming and J lost 2 bases; unmatched junction nucleotides: 3. This CDR3 spans 14 amino acids. The CDR3 region is CASSTGTAGNTIYF. CDR3 coding DNA: TGCGCCAGCAGCACCGGGACAGCTGGAAACACCATATATTTT.

This chain uses TRBV3-1 (or the pseudogene TRBV3-2) with TRBJ2-1; 11 positions agree with TRBD2. Germline V gives CDR1 LGHDT, CDR2 YNNKEL (reference sequence). This CDR3 has 15 residues. V gave up 4 bases and J gave up 9 bases; unmatched junction bases: 8. CDR3 in amino acids: CASSPPSGGNGEQFF. Written as DNA, the CDR3 is TGTGCCAGCAGCCCACCTAGCGGGGGGAACGGTGAGCAGTTCTTC.

V is TRBV5-1 and J is TRBJ2-5; D is perhaps TRBD1 (5 bases). The CDR3 has 17 residues. The V gene lost 4 bases and the J gene lost 2 bases, with 21 bases spanning the gap. Looked up from germline, CDR1 is SGHRS and CDR2 is YFSETQ. CDR3 amino acids: CASSPGVAGLSQETQYF. CDR3 coding DNA: TGCGCCAGCAGCCCGGGTGTCGCAGGGCTGAGTCAAGAGACCCAGTACTTC.

The chain has TRBV5-6 and TRBJ1-5, with D perhaps matching TRBD1 (5 bases). The CDR3 runs 13 residues. The germline V and J ends were trimmed by 4 bases and 5 bases, with 10 bases remaining between them. The germline gives CDR1 SGHDT, CDR2 YYEEEE. In DNA, the CDR3 is TGTGCCAGCAGCGACGGGGGGGATCAGCCCCAGCATTTT. Its protein is CASSDGGDQPQHF.

This chain uses TRBV5-5 with TRBJ1-2; D is perhaps TRBD1 (6 bases). This CDR3 spans 17 amino acids. Trimming cost V 4 bases and J 4 bases, with 23 bases left between them. Per the germline V gene, CDR1 is SGHKS and CDR2 is YYEKEE (reference sequence). CDR3 loop: CASSTITLTGFSYGYTF. CDR3 nucleotides: TGTGCCAGCAGCACAATAACTTTAACAGGGTTTAGCTATGGCTACACCTTC.

V and J are TRBV28 and TRBJ1-1, with 7 bases matching TRBD1. V shed 2 bases and J 4 bases; nucleotides not matched to a gene: 4. This CDR3 spans 14 amino acids. CDR1 and CDR2 from the germline V gene are MDHEN and SYDVKM. CDR3: CASSLTRGITEAFF. The CDR3 bases are TGTGCCAGCAGTTTAACCAGGGGGATCACTGAAGCTTTCTTT.

This sequence joins TRBV2 and TRBJ1-3; a possible D gene is TRBD1 (5 bases). Deletions cut 7 bases from V and 1 base from J, with 5 bases between. This CDR3 contains 12 residues. Germline V CDR1 and CDR2: SNHLY, FYNNEI. CDR3 sequence reads: CASTGSGNTIYF. CDR3 DNA: TGTGCCAGCACAGGGTCTGGAAACACCATATATTTT.